This T cell receptor (beta chain) emerged from a study of long-term antiretroviral therapy in people with HIV. General study results and limits: Blood dating 2004 to 2017 may reflect older ART regimens. HIV repertoires spanned narrower CDR3 length ranges than controls.

Per germline, CDR1 SGHVS and CDR2 FQNEAQ. The CDR3 covers 17 residues. V was cut by 6 bases and J by 3 bases, with 20 bases left in between. The assay used was immunoSEQ (version v3.0), run at survey level. Sequencing targeted roughly 35,000-50,000 T-cell genomes per sample. Clones were read by immunoSEQ multiplex PCR, and TCRdb kept only the in-frame ones, dropping some. The data show around 40,000 clones, 85% to 95% seen once. In the case of this clone: Its target is not known.

The sequence was collected from a woman between 45 and 60 years old with HIV. The chain links TRBV7-8 to TRBJ1-4; D uncertain. The sequences come from unsorted PBMCs, collected 4.1 years after starting antiretroviral therapy. The chain's CDR3 is CASRPTLSTSSNEKLFF. CDR3 sequence (DNA): TGTGCCAGCAGACCGACCCTATCCACCTCGTCTAATGAAAAACTGTTTTTT.